Each of the 19 T cell receptor beta chains below was sequenced from the same sample in a study of blood T cell repertoires in COVID-19 (dated by TCRdb to the early 2020s). Library preparation was by the immunoSEQ multiplex PCR assay. What TCRdb holds here is the immuneACCESS table cut down to in-frame rearrangements. Part of the clones is not present; checked against another copy, under half of the missing clones reflect an unresolved V gene, and the others are unexplained. The sample has 90,000 to 150,000 clones on record, 85% to 90% of them singletons. Of the sample, roughly 10% is held by the ten largest clones. Sequencing input: peripheral blood. The receptors come from an elderly man with acute or convalescent COVID-19.

This chain links TRBV11-2 with TRBJ1-5, with 9 nucleotides matching TRBD1. Trimming at V came to 3 bases and at J to 3 bases, leaving 9 bases not matched to a gene. The CDR3 covers 17 residues. Germline CDR1 reads SGHAT; CDR2 reads FQNNGV. The CDR3 nucleotides are TGTGCCAGCAGCTTGATGGGACAGGGATCGATCAATCAGCCCCAGCATTTT. Its protein product is CASSLMGQGSINQPQHF.

V gene TRBV19 combines with J gene TRBJ1-2, with TRBD1 matching over 7 bases. CDR1 and CDR2 from the germline V gene are LNHDA and SQIVND (reference sequence). CDR3 length: 13 residues. V shed 6 bases, J shed 5 bases, and the junction held 6 bases outside the gene matches. The CDR3 nucleotides read TGTGCCAGTAGGATGACAGGGTCGTATGGCTACACCTTC. Its translation is CASRMTGSYGYTF.

This clone was counted a single time. This chain uses TRBV6-5 with TRBJ1-1, with D unclear. Trimming pared 10 bases from V and 0 bases from J, leaving 12 bases between. CDR1 is MNHEY, CDR2 SVGAGI, per germline. The CDR3 is made up of 13 amino acids. The CDR3 spells CATRWRMNTEAFF. In DNA, the CDR3 is TGTGCCACTCGGTGGCGGATGAACACTGAAGCTTTCTTT.

The chain has TRBV7-3 and TRBJ1-2, with a weak D call TRBD1 (5 bases). CDR3 length equals 14 residues. V was clipped by 5 bases and J by 4 bases, with 14 bases between them. Germline-derived CDR1 and CDR2 are SGHTA and FQGTGA. The CDR3 nucleotides read TGTGCCAGCAGCGCTGGGGCAGGAAGCTATGGCTACACCTTC. Translating gives CASSAGAGSYGYTF.

In its sample, this clone was seen once. This chain connects TRBV10-1 to TRBJ1-6; possible D gene TRBD1, 5 bases. Germline V gene data show CDR1 as WNHNN and CDR2 as SYGVQD (reference sequence). V gave up 5 bases and J gave up 3 bases, with 17 bases separating them. The CDR3 is 17 residues long. The CDR3 DNA follows: TGCGCCAGCAGTCAAAAGGAAGTAGGGGACTATAATTCACCCCTCCACTTT. Protein sequence: CASSQKEVGDYNSPLHF.

Only one count was recorded for this clone. The chain carries TRBV7-2 and TRBJ2-1; TRBD2 is a possible D gene (6 bases). CDR1 SGHTA and CDR2 FQGNSA come from the germline V gene. With 1 base removed from V and 7 bases from J, the gap between germline ends came to 14 bases. The CDR3 length is 15 residues. CDR3 loop: CASSLGGVAVNEQFF. DNA for the CDR3: TGTGCCAGCAGCTTAGGCGGGGTTGCAGTAAATGAGCAGTTCTTC.

V gene TRBV7-2 combines with J gene TRBJ2-4, with 8 positions matching TRBD2. Germline CDR1 and CDR2: SGHTA and FQGNSA. The V gene end was trimmed by 5 bases and the J gene end by 0 bases; junction bases not matched to a gene: 15. The CDR3 runs 19 residues. CDR3 coding DNA: TGTGCCAGCAGCCTAAGCGGGGATAGCGGGAATGGAGCCAAAAACATTCAGTACTTC. Amino acids: CASSLSGDSGNGAKNIQYF.

The rearrangement joins TRBV7-3 to TRBJ2-1; D is uncertain. This CDR3 is built from 14 residues. Trimming removed 5 bases from V and 6 bases from J, with 14 bases in between. The V gene's germline CDR1 is SGHTA and CDR2 FQGTGA. DNA of the CDR3: TGTGCCAGCAGCCTATTTAGTGGCGGCAATGAGCAGTTCTTC. As protein: CASSLFSGGNEQFF. The complete variable domain, with remaining parts taken from reference TRBV7-3 and TRBJ2-1, reads GAGVSQTPSNKVTEKGKYVELRCDPISGHTALYWYRQSLGQGPEFLIYFQGTGAADDSGLPNDRFFAVRPEGSVSTLKIQRTERGDSAVYLCASSLFSGGNEQFFGPGTRLTVL.

This chain connects TRBV2 to TRBJ2-1, with 10 bases fitting TRBD2. The V segment lost 7 bases and the J segment 5 bases; nucleotides outside the gene matches: 5. CDR3 size: 14 residues. Germline CDR1 and CDR2: SNHLY and FYNNEI. CDR3 residues: CASTEAGGNNEQFF. CDR3 DNA sequence: TGTGCCAGCACCGAAGCGGGGGGGAACAATGAGCAGTTCTTC.

This clone was detected once. J is TRBJ1-2 and V is TRBV5-6; D perhaps matches TRBD1 (6 bases). Trimming pared 1 base from V and 6 bases from J, leaving 19 bases between. CDR3 length: 16 amino acids. The germline V gene encodes CDR1 SGHDT and CDR2 YYEEEE. Here the CDR3 DNA reads TGTGCCAGCAGCTTGCCCCGACAGGCCTCCAGGGATGGCTACACCTTC. This gives the protein CASSLPRQASRDGYTF.

This chain links TRBV7-9 with TRBJ1-2; D is unclear. Germline V gene lookup returns CDR1 SEHNR and CDR2 FQNEAQ (reference sequence). This CDR3 is 14 amino acids long. V was shortened by 3 bases and J by 8 bases, with 16 bases between the two germline ends. The CDR3 sequence is CASSLSGGVKGYTF. The CDR3 nucleotides are TGTGCCAGCAGCTTGTCAGGAGGAGTGAAGGGCTACACCTTC.

The gene calls are TRBV11-2 and TRBJ2-7; a possible D gene is TRBD1 (5 bases). With 2 bases removed from V and 3 bases from J, the gap between germline ends came to 17 bases. Germline CDR1 SGHAT, CDR2 FQNNGV. CDR3 length: 16 amino acids. CDR3 DNA: TGTGCCAGCAGCTTAAGTAGGGGCCCTCCCTACTACGAGCAGTACTTC. Translated, it gives CASSLSRGPPYYEQYF.

This rearrangement joins TRBV7-9 to TRBJ1-2, with 8 positions matching TRBD1. The CDR3 runs 14 residues. The V and J ends lost 6 bases and 3 bases, in that order; junction bases with no gene match: 6. The germline V gene has CDR1 SEHNR and CDR2 FQNEAQ (reference sequence). CDR3 in amino acids: CASSRSGQDYGYTF. CDR3 in DNA: TGTGCCAGCAGTCGTTCGGGACAGGACTATGGCTACACCTTC.

The rearrangement links TRBV28 to TRBJ2-7; the match to TRBD1 covers 8 bases. The germline V gene has CDR1 MDHEN and CDR2 SYDVKM. The CDR3 spans 14 residues. V trimming: 6 bases; J trimming: 2 bases; junction bases outside the gene matches: 6. The CDR3 region is CASRATGAPYEQYF. The CDR3 nucleotides are TGTGCCAGCAGGGCGACAGGGGCCCCCTACGAGCAGTACTTC.

This chain links TRBV6-2 or TRBV6-3 with TRBJ2-2; 10 bases are shared with TRBD2. CDR1 is MNHEY and CDR2 is SVGEGT in the germline V gene. The CDR3 is 18 amino acids. V lost 5 bases to trimming and J lost 0 bases; unmatched junction nucleotides: 9. CDR3 DNA: TGTGCCAGCAGTGCCGATAGCGGGAGGCTTCCGAACACCGGGGAGCTGTTTTTT. Translated: CASSADSGRLPNTGELFF.

The gene calls are TRBV5-1 and TRBJ1-1, with D possibly matching TRBD1 (6 bases). Germline V gives CDR1 SGHRS, CDR2 YFSETQ. This CDR3 has 16 residues. Trimming pared 0 bases from V and 4 bases from J, leaving 16 bases between. In nucleotides, the CDR3 is TGCGCCAGCAGCTTGGCCGGTGGGGGCGCGGGCACTGAAGCTTTCTTT. Its translation is CASSLAGGGAGTEAFF.

The CDR3 region has the DNA TGTGCCACCAGTGACCGAACAGGGGGCAGGGACGAGCAGTACTTC. Protein product: CATSDRTGGRDEQYF. The chain is built from TRBV24-1 and TRBJ2-7, with 9 bases lining up with TRBD1. Losses at the gene ends were 4 bases for V and 5 bases for J; bases not matched to a gene: 8. CDR3 length equals 15 residues. Germline V gene sequence: CDR1 KGHDR, CDR2 SFDVKD.

The chain couples TRBV3-1 (or the pseudogene TRBV3-2) to TRBJ1-2; 7 bases agree with TRBD1. Germline CDR1 and CDR2: LGHDT and YNNKEL (reference sequence). This CDR3 contains 15 residues. The V and J ends lost 4 bases and 8 bases, in that order; junction bases with no gene match: 13. The DNA for the CDR3 is TGTGCCAGCAGCCTCCGGGACAGCTTTGTAAGCGGCTACACCTTC. It is translated as CASSLRDSFVSGYTF.

This chain connects TRBV18 to TRBJ1-6; 8 bases line up with TRBD1. From germline, CDR1 is KGHSH and CDR2 LQKENI. V gave up 5 bases and J gave up 6 bases; unmatched junction bases: 3. The CDR3 contains 14 residues. As DNA, the CDR3 is TGTGCCAGCTCAGGCACAGGGGGTAATTCACCCCTCCACTTT. Residues: CASSGTGGNSPLHF. Full variable domain (outside the CDR3, taken from reference TRBV18 and TRBJ1-6): NAGVMQNPRHLVRRRGQEARLRCSPMKGHSHVYWYRQLPEEGLKFMVYLQKENIIDESGMPKERFSAEFPKEGPSILRIQQVVRGDSAAYFCASSGTGGNSPLHFGNGTRLTVT.